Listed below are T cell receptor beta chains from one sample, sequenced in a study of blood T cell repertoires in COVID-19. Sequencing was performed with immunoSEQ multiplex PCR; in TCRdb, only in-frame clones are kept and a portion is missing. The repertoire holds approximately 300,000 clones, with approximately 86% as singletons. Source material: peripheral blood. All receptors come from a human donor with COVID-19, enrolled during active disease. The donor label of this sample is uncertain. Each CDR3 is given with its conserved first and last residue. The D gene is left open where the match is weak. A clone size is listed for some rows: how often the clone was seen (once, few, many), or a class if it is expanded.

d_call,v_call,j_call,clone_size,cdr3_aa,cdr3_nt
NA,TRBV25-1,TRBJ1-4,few,CASSELRTDATNEKLFF,TGTGCCAGCAGTGAATTAAGGACAGACGCAACTAATGAAAAACTGTTTTTT
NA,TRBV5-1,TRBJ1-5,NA,CASSLNGRNQPQHF,TGCGCCAGCAGCTTGAACGGGAGGAATCAGCCCCAGCATTTT
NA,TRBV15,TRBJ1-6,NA,CATSRWGGPINSPLHF,TGTGCCACCAGCAGATGGGGGGGACCGATTAATTCACCCCTCCACTTT
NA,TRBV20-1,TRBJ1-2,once,CSAGRDYGYTF,TGCAGTGCTGGCCGGGACTATGGCTACACCTTC
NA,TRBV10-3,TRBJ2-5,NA,CAISARGETQYF,TGTGCCATCAGTGCCCGGGGAGAGACCCAGTACTTC
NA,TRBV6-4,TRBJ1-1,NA,CASSATGYGTEAFF,TGTGCCAGCAGTGCAACGGGGTACGGCACTGAAGCTTTCTTT
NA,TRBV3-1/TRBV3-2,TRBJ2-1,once,CASSQGAWVDNEQFF,TGTGCCAGCAGCCAAGGGGCCTGGGTCGACAATGAGCAGTTCTTC
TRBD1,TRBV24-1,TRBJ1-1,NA,CATSDSRTGETEAFF,TGTGCCACCAGTGATTCCCGAACAGGGGAGACTGAAGCTTTCTTT
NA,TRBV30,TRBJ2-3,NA,CAWSVKLSTDTQYF,TGTGCCTGGAGTGTGAAACTTAGCACAGATACGCAGTATTTT
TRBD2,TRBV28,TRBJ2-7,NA,CASPPAGGPYEQYF,TGTGCCAGCCCCCCAGCGGGAGGGCCCTACGAGCAGTACTTC
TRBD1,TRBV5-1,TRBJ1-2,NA,CASSFDSGGARGYTF,TGCGCCAGCAGCTTTGATTCAGGGGGCGCACGGGGCTACACCTTC
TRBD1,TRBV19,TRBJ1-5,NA,CASSTQGSNQPQHF,TGTGCCAGTAGTACACAGGGGAGCAATCAGCCCCAGCATTTT
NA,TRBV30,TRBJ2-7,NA,CACQAGLYEQYF,TGTGCCTGTCAGGCAGGACTCTACGAGCAGTACTTC
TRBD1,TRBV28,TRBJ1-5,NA,CASSLSGFGGQGRNQPQHF,TGTGCCAGCAGTTTATCGGGATTTGGGGGACAGGGAAGGAATCAGCCCCAGCATTTT
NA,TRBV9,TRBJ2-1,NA,CASSVGTSFYNEQFF,TGTGCCAGCAGCGTAGGAACTAGCTTCTACAATGAGCAGTTCTTC
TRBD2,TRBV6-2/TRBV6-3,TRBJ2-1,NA,CASRRTSGRVDEQFF,TGTGCCAGCCGCCGGACTAGCGGGAGGGTAGATGAGCAGTTCTTC
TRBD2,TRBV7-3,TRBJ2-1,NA,CASSSFGGTSGRSYNEQFF,TGTGCCAGCAGCTCTTTTGGGGGGACTAGCGGGAGATCCTACAATGAGCAGTTCTTC
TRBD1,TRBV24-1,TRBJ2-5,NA,CATSEKPGTVKQETQYF,TGTGCCACCAGTGAGAAACCGGGGACAGTAAAACAAGAGACCCAGTACTTC
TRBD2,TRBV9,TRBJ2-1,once,CASSVGRETYNEQFF,TGTGCCAGCAGCGTTGGGCGGGAGACATACAATGAGCAGTTCTTC
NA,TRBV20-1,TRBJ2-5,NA,CSASPRETQYF,TGCAGTGCTAGTCCCAGAGAGACCCAGTACTTC
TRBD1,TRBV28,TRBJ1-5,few,CASSLNGAGGPRGNQPQHF,TGTGCCAGCAGTTTAAATGGGGCAGGGGGCCCTCGGGGCAATCAGCCCCAGCATTTT
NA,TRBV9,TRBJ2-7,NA,CASSVAGVEYEQYF,TGTGCCAGCAGCGTAGCGGGAGTCGAGTACGAGCAGTACTTC
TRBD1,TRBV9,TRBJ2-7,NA,CASSVATGTGARSSYEQYF,TGTGCCAGCAGCGTAGCTACGGGGACAGGGGCCAGGAGCTCCTACGAGCAGTACTTC
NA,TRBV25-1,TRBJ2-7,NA,CASSEQGGREQYF,TGTGCCAGCAGTGAACAGGGAGGACGCGAGCAGTACTTC
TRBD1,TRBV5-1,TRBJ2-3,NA,CASSLAGQGSTDTQYF,TGCGCCAGCAGCTTGGCCGGACAGGGGAGCACAGATACGCAGTATTTT
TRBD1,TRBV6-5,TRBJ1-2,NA,CASSHGTGGDYGYTF,TGTGCCAGCAGTCACGGGACAGGGGGCGACTATGGCTACACCTTC
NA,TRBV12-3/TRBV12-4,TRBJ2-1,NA,CASRGVTYNEQFF,TGTGCCAGCAGGGGAGTAACCTACAATGAGCAGTTCTTC
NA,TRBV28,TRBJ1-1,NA,CASRSPIAGTEAFF,TGTGCCAGCCGTTCCCCAATTGCGGGCACTGAAGCTTTCTTT
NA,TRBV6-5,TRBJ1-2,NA,CASGQLLLWGYTF,TGTGCCAGCGGACAGCTATTACTATGGGGCTACACCTTC
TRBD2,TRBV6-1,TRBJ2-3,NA,CASSKGLAGGIDTQYF,TGTGCCAGCAGTAAAGGACTAGCGGGAGGAATTGATACGCAGTATTTT
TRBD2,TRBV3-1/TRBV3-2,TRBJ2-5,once,CASSLPLRTRETQYF,TGTGCCAGCAGCCTCCCACTTCGGACTAGGGAGACCCAGTACTTC
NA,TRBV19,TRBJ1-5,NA,CASSIMGAMSNQPQHF,TGTGCCAGTAGTATAATGGGGGCAATGAGCAATCAGCCCCAGCATTTT
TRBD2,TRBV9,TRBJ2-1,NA,CASSFYSGRAGNEQFF,TGTGCCAGCAGCTTTTATAGCGGGAGGGCCGGTAATGAGCAGTTCTTC
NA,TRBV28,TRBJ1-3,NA,CASSLGARNTIYF,TGTGCCAGCAGTTTGGGGGCTCGAAACACCATATATTTT
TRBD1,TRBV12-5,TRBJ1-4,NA,CASGLQGTNEKLFF,TGTGCTAGTGGTTTACAGGGGACTAATGAAAAACTGTTTTTT
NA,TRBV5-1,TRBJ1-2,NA,CASSWGQGKGYTF,TGCGCCAGCAGCTGGGGGCAGGGGAAAGGCTACACCTTC
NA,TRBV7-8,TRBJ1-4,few,CASSSGGGTNEKLFF,TGTGCCAGCAGCTCCGGGGGGGGCACTAATGAAAAACTGTTTTTT
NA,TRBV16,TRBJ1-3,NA,CASSQSYGSGNTIYF,TGTGCCAGCAGCCAATCTTACGGCTCTGGAAACACCATATATTTT
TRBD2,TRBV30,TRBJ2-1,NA,CAWEGLAGDGEQFF,TGTGCCTGGGAGGGGCTAGCGGGAGACGGCGAGCAGTTCTTC
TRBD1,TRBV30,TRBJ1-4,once,CAWSPGQVEKLFF,TGTGCCTGGAGCCCGGGACAGGTGGAAAAACTGTTTTTT
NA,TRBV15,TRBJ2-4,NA,CATSDRDF,TGTGCCACCAGTGACCGGGACTTC
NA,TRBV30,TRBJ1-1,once,CAWGKQFMNTEAFF,TGTGCCTGGGGGAAACAGTTCATGAATACTGAAGCTTTCTTT
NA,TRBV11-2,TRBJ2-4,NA,CASSYRGGETKNIQYF,TGTGCCAGCAGCTACAGGGGAGGCGAGACCAAAAACATTCAGTACTTC
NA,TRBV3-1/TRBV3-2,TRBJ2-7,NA,CASSQVAGERSEQYF,TGTGCCAGCAGCCAAGTGGCAGGGGAGAGGAGCGAGCAGTACTTC
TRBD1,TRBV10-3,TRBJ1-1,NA,CAISEGTAVNTEAFF,TGTGCCATCAGTGAGGGGACAGCAGTGAACACTGAAGCTTTCTTT
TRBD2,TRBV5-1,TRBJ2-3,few,CASSSINSGRTADTQYF,TGCGCCAGCAGCTCGATAAATAGCGGGAGGACCGCAGATACGCAGTATTTT
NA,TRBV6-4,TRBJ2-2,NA,CASSVTGTAGELFF,TGTGCCAGCAGCGTTACAGGGACCGCCGGGGAGCTGTTTTTT
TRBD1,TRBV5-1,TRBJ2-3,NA,CASSLAFRDRVTDTQYF,TGCGCCAGCAGCTTGGCCTTCCGTGACAGGGTCACAGATACGCAGTATTTT
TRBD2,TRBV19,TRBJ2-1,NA,CASRSGTTYNEQFF,TGTGCCAGCAGGAGCGGGACCACCTACAATGAGCAGTTCTTC
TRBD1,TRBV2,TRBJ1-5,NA,CASTSGGEWQPQHF,TGTGCCAGCACCTCAGGGGGCGAATGGCAGCCCCAGCATTTT
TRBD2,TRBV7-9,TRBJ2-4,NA,CASSSIAGGGQPQYF,TGTGCCAGCAGCTCTATAGCGGGAGGGGGGCAGCCCCAGTACTTC
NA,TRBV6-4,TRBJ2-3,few,CASSARGFTDTQYF,TGTGCCAGCAGTGCGAGGGGGTTCACAGATACGCAGTATTTT
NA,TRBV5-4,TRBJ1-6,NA,CASSLAGDRSSYNSPLHF,TGTGCCAGCAGCTTGGCCGGCGACAGGAGCTCCTATAATTCACCCCTCCACTTT
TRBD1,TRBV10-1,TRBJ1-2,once,CASSEGRDRLMGDGYTF,TGCGCCAGCAGTGAAGGCCGGGACAGGCTCATGGGGGATGGCTACACCTTC
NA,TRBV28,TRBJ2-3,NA,CASSTTPGSGTDTQYF,TGTGCCAGCTCGACTACTCCCGGGAGCGGCACAGATACGCAGTATTTT
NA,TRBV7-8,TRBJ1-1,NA,CASSLGSPGNTEAFF,TGTGCCAGCAGCTTGGGGAGCCCAGGGAACACTGAAGCTTTCTTT
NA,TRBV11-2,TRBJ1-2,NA,CASSLLREGGYTF,TGTGCCAGCAGCTTACTCAGGGAGGGTGGCTACACCTTC
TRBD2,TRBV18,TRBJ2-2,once,CASSPVAGANTGELFF,TGTGCCAGCTCACCCGTAGCGGGAGCGAACACCGGGGAGCTGTTTTTT
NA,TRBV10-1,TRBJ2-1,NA,CASSESREAYNEQFF,TGCGCCAGCAGTGAGTCTCGAGAGGCCTACAATGAGCAGTTCTTC